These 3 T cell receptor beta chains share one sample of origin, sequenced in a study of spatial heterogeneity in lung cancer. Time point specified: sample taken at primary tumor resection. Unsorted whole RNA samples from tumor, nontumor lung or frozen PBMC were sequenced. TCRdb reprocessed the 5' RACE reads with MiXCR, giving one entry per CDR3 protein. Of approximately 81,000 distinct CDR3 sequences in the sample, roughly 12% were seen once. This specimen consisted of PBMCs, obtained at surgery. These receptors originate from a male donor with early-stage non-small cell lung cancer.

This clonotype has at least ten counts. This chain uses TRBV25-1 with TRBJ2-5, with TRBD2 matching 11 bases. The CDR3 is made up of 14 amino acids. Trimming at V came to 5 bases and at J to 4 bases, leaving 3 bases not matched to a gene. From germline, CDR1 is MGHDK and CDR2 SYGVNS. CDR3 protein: CASSTSGGAETQYF. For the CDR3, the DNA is TGTGCCAGCAGTACTAGCGGGGGAGCAGAGACCCAGTACTTC.

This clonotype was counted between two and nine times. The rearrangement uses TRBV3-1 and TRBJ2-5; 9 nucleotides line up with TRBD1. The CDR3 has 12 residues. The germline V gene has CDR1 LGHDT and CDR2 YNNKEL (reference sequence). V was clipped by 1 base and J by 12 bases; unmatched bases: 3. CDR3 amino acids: CASSQGDRVKYF. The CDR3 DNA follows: TGTGCCAGCAGCCAAGGGGACAGGGTGAAGTACTTC.

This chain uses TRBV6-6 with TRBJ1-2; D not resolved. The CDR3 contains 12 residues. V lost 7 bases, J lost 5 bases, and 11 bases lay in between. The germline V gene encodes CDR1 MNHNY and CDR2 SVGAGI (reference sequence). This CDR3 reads CASTLQRYGYTF. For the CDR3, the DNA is TGTGCCAGCACCTTACAAAGATATGGCTACACCTTC.